This TCR beta chain was recorded in a study of monozygotic twins with inflammatory bowel disease (dated by TCRdb to about 2019). For context, the study as a whole: A total of approximately 30 monozygotic twin pairs were included in the full study, comprising nine German pairs (four IBD-concordant, five IBD-discordant) and 19 IBD-discordant Danish pairs. Within discordant pairs, disease-associated traits were sought mainly by comparing IBD patients with their genetically identical healthy co-twins. Each individual had, on average, about 151 000 unique TCRalpha sequences and 181 000 unique TCRbeta sequences available for analysis.

From each donor, an approximately 2.4 ml peripheral blood sample was collected into PAXgene tubes and kept at -80 degrees C. Without T cell sorting, total RNA was isolated from whole blood using the PAXgene blood miRNA kit on an automated QIAcube. Peripheral blood from monozygotic twin pairs, either concordant or discordant for inflammatory bowel disease, underwent deep TCRalpha and TCRbeta repertoire profiling that used unique molecular barcoding. Smoking habits were recorded for all twin pairs, with individuals classified as current, former or never smokers. On the study overall, not on this receptor specifically: The analysis was unable to tell apart different T cell subtypes. The results gave no support for a single strong signal or clonotype linked to IBD. Because patients were on differing immunosuppressive treatments, the repertoires may have picked up extra background noise and inter-individual variability. Fewer clonotypes were shared with other individuals by IBD patients than by healthy twins, most markedly in patients showing signs of disease activity. TCRbeta repertoire diversity, by inverse Simpson index, was decreased in IBD patients compared with their healthy co-twins. Repertoire similarity did not differ between concordant and discordant twins, possibly due to limited statistical power.

Measured from the cysteine to the phenylalanine, the CDR3 is 14 residues long. The DNA is not on file. CDR1 is given as MNHEY and CDR2 as SVGEGT, both from the germline V gene. Receptor libraries were prepared by 5' RACE. Each TCR library was prepared from around 3,400 ng of total RNA. For each sample, cDNA was synthesized in eight separate reactions using SMARTScribe reverse transcriptase. During cDNA synthesis, template switching introduced unique molecular identifiers that contained a 6-nucleotide sample barcode. Two nested PCRs of approximately 16 and 10 cycles amplified the TCRalpha and TCRbeta cDNA, and bead purification followed each PCR. Before amplification, the cDNA was treated with uracil DNA-glycosylase and purified using the QIAquick PCR purification kit. The second PCR added Illumina TruSeq-compatible adapters along with sample-specific barcodes. Library quality and concentration were assessed using TapeStation and Qubit, and about 5 ng of each library was pooled. Pooled libraries were sequenced on an Illumina HiSeq2500 single-index Rapid Run with 2 x 100 bp reads and custom sequencing primers. In the authors' own workflow: PCR and sequencing errors were corrected by UMI-based consensus assembly using MiGEC version 1.2.6. MiXCR version 2.1.1 handled V(D)J alignment, clonotype assembly and CDR3 extraction. To normalise gene usage, clonotype sharing and MAIT/NKT TCR abundance, the top 1000, 10 000 and 20 000 clonotypes in each sample were analysed. After downsampling to 27 000 UMIs, diversity was calculated as the inverse Simpson index using the vegan R package. Statistical testing used paired Mann-Whitney U tests on the discordant twin pairs and applied Benjamini-Hochberg correction for multiple testing. Following reprocessing of the reads by TCRdb, the data hold one row per CDR3 protein sequence and no DNA is available. The V and J calls, along with clone size, are taken from TCRdb and not from the paper's own processing. The record for this sample contains 350,000 to 400,000 distinct CDR3 sequences. The ten biggest clones cover 2% to 3% of the sample.

As concerns this clonotype: Its binding antigen is unknown.

The TCR originated in a human donor with ulcerative colitis or Crohn's disease, or a healthy co-twin of an affected twin (not recorded which). The chain was built from TRBV6-2 or TRBV6-3 and TRBJ2-2. Sequencing input: blood. The CDR3 protein sequence reads: CASSRYTNTGELFF.